These 17 T cell receptor beta chains came from one sample sequenced in a study of response to subunit inactivated influenza vaccine. TCRdb re-derived calls from the RT-PCR reads in MiXCR, one entry per CDR3 protein. The data show hundreds of thousands of distinct CDR3 sequences, about 25% seen once. This specimen consisted of CD4+ T cells sorted from PBMCs, obtained roughly 5 days after vaccination. The source of these receptors is a man aged 45-60 years who received an inactivated influenza vaccine.

The chain combines TRBV6-5 with TRBJ1-1; D uncertain. This CDR3 contains 12 residues. Trimming took 7 bases from V and 8 from J, leaving 14 bases between them. Per germline, CDR1 MNHEY and CDR2 SVGAGI. The CDR3 region is CASNPVPGEAFF. In DNA, the CDR3 is TGTGCCAGCAACCCCGTGCCGGGGGAAGCTTTCTTT.

J is TRBJ2-7 and V is TRBV6-5, with 7 nucleotides matching TRBD1. The germline V gene has CDR1 MNHEY and CDR2 SVGAGI. V lost 2 bases to trimming and J lost 6 bases; unmatched junction nucleotides: 4. The CDR3 is made up of 13 amino acids. CDR3 coding DNA: TGTGCCAGCAGTTACGCAGGGGGTGGCGAGCAGTACTTC. Translated, it gives CASSYAGGGEQYF.

The rearrangement joins TRBV5-1 to TRBJ2-7; no definite D call. The V end was cut by 1 base, the J end by 1 base, with 12 bases between. From germline, CDR1 is SGHRS and CDR2 YFSETQ. This CDR3 has 15 amino acids. The CDR3 reads CASSLTWTGSYEQYF. The CDR3 nucleotides read TGCGCCAGCAGCTTGACCTGGACGGGTTCCTACGAGCAGTACTTC.

The rearrangement uses TRBV29-1 and TRBJ2-7; D is undetermined. V was clipped by 4 bases and J by 2 bases, with 6 bases between them. Per the germline V gene, CDR1 is SQVTM and CDR2 is ANQGSEA. The CDR3 is made up of 11 amino acids. In DNA form, the CDR3 reads TGCAGCGTTGCCGAGCCCTACGAGCAGTACTTC. It encodes CSVAEPYEQYF.

The gene calls are TRBV10-2 and TRBJ2-3, with TRBD2 matching over 7 bases. After removal of 9 bases from V and 2 bases from J, the junction contained 11 bases not matched to a gene. There are 15 residues in the CDR3. The germline V gene has CDR1 WSHSY and CDR2 SAAADI. The CDR3 reads CASRGVRGDTDTQYF. DNA for the CDR3: TGCGCCAGTAGAGGGGTCCGGGGGGACACAGATACGCAGTATTTT.

This clonotype was seen more than once but under ten times. The chain links TRBV3-1 to TRBJ1-2; 7 positions agree with TRBD1. This CDR3 spans 14 amino acids. Per germline, CDR1 LGHDT and CDR2 YNNKEL (reference sequence). The V segment lost 4 bases and the J segment 0 bases; nucleotides outside the gene matches: 2. In DNA form, the CDR3 reads TGTGCCAGCAGCCGCGGGACAGCTAACTATGGCTACACCTTC. It translates to CASSRGTANYGYTF.

The V call is TRBV29-1, the J call TRBJ1-1, with 7 bases lining up with TRBD1. The CDR3 extends over 14 amino acids. In germline, CDR1 is SQVTM, CDR2 ANQGSEA. J gave up 1 base and V 4 bases, and 6 bases lay outside the gene matches. CDR3 coding DNA: TGCAGCGTTGGCCTCAGGACAGGGAACACTGAAGCTTTCTTT. Residues: CSVGLRTGNTEAFF.

The chain has TRBV7-3 and TRBJ2-1; D may be TRBD2 (6 bases). This CDR3 has 14 residues. The germline V and J ends were trimmed by 5 bases and 4 bases, with 12 bases remaining between them. Germline CDR1 reads SGHTA; CDR2 reads FQGTGA. CDR3 residues: CASSRSGDYNEQFF. In nucleotides, the CDR3 is TGTGCCAGCAGCCGGTCGGGGGATTACAATGAGCAGTTCTTC.

This clonotype showed up many times. The J gene is TRBJ2-5, the V gene TRBV12-3 or TRBV12-4, with D maybe TRBD1 (6 bases). Deletions cut 3 bases from V and 1 base from J, with 12 bases between. The CDR3 is made up of 15 amino acids. The CDR3 DNA sequence: TGTGCCAGCAGTTTGAGTGGGGGCGGCCAAGAGACCCAGTACTTC. It encodes CASSLSGGGQETQYF.

The chain joins TRBV6-2 or TRBV6-3 to TRBJ2-1; either TRBD1 or TRBD2 may supply D (6 bases each). CDR3 size: 13 residues. The germline gives CDR1 MNHEY, CDR2 SVGEGT. Trimming took off 6 bases at V and 7 bases at J, with 13 bases between the two ends. CDR3 sequence reads: CASSPVGGNEQFF. The CDR3, as DNA: TGTGCCAGCAGCCCCGTAGGGGGGAATGAGCAGTTCTTC.

This clonotype was recorded a few times. The chain uses TRBV20-1 and TRBJ1-4, with 8 bases matching TRBD1. The junction had 12 bases not matched to a gene; V was cut back by 0 bases and J by 3 bases. The CDR3 has 18 amino acids. Germline CDR1 is DFQATT and CDR2 is SNEGSKA (reference sequence). In DNA form, the CDR3 reads TGCAGTGCTAGAGATGTTCGACAGGGGTCCCGGGCTAATGAAAAACTGTTTTTT. This sequence encodes CSARDVRQGSRANEKLFF.

This rearrangement joins TRBV30 to TRBJ2-7; D gene unclear. In germline, CDR1 is GTSNPN, CDR2 SVGIG (reference sequence). V dropped 1 base and J dropped 0 bases, with 1 base sitting between them. The CDR3 runs 11 residues. The CDR3 nucleotides read TGTGCCTGGAGTGCCTCCTACGAGCAGTACTTC. Translated: CAWSASYEQYF.

The V gene is TRBV28, the J gene TRBJ1-6, with TRBD1 matching over 10 bases. This CDR3 has 15 amino acids. From germline, CDR1 is MDHEN and CDR2 SYDVKM. The J segment lost 9 bases and the V segment lost 5 bases, leaving 7 bases of the junction unmatched. CDR3 protein: CASSTRQGASSPLHF. In DNA form, the CDR3 reads TGTGCCAGCAGTACACGACAGGGGGCGAGTTCACCCCTCCACTTT.

V is TRBV5-6 and J is TRBJ2-1; D gene ambiguous. The CDR3 loop spans 17 amino acids. Germline V CDR1 and CDR2: SGHDT, YYEEEE. V dropped 4 bases and J dropped 0 bases, with 17 bases sitting between them. The CDR3 is CASSRNRPRSSYNEQFF. CDR3 nucleotide sequence: TGTGCCAGCAGCCGAAATCGACCGAGGAGCTCCTACAATGAGCAGTTCTTC.

V usage is TRBV5-6 and J usage is TRBJ2-5, with D possibly matching TRBD1 (5 bases). This CDR3 is 14 amino acids long. The germline V gene has CDR1 SGHDT and CDR2 YYEEEE. Trimming shortened V by 1 base and J by 9 bases, and 16 bases separated the two germline ends. The CDR3, as DNA: TGTGCCAGCAGCTTGAAGAGGCAGGGCTTGGCCCAGTACTTC. It is translated as CASSLKRQGLAQYF.

A few counts support this clonotype. V and J are TRBV3-1 and TRBJ2-7; D is possibly TRBD1 or TRBD2 (5 bases each). Germline CDR1 is LGHDT and CDR2 is YNNKEL (reference sequence). This CDR3 has 13 residues. The germline V and J ends were trimmed by 1 base and 6 bases, with 10 bases remaining between them. The CDR3 loop reads CASSQGGVGEQYF. DNA of the CDR3: TGTGCCAGCAGCCAAGGAGGGGTGGGCGAGCAGTACTTC.

V gene TRBV29-1 combines with J gene TRBJ2-7, with 10 bases aligning to TRBD1. The junction had 7 bases not matched to a gene; V was cut back by 7 bases and J by 4 bases. CDR3 length: 13 amino acids. Per the germline V gene, CDR1 is SQVTM and CDR2 is ANQGSEA. The CDR3 is CSASGQGKYEQYF. CDR3 bases: TGCAGCGCCTCGGGACAGGGGAAATACGAGCAGTACTTC.